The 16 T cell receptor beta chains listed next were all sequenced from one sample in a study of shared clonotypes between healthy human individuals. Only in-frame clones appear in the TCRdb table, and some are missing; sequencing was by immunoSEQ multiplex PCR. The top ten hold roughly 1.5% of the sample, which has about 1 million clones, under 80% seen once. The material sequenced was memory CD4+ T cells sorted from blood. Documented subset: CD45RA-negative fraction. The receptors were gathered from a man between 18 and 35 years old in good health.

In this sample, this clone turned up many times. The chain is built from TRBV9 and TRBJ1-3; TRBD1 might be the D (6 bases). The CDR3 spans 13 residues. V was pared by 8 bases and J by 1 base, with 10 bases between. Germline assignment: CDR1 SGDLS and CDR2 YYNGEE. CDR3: CASSTGSGNTIYF. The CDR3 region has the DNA TGTGCCAGTTCTACAGGGTCTGGAAACACCATATATTTT.

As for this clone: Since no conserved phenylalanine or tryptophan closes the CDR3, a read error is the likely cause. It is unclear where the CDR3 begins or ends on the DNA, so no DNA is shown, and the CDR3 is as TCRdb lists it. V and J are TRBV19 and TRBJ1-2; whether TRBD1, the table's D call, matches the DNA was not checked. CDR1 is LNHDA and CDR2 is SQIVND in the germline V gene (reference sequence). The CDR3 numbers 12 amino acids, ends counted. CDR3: CASTDQGVHYSV.

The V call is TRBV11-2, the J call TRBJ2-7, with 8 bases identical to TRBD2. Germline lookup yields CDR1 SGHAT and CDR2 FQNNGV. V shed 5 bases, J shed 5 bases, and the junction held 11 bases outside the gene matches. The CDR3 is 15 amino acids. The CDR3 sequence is CASSPWDSGNNEQYF. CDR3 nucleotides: TGTGCCAGCAGCCCCTGGGATAGCGGGAACAACGAGCAGTACTTC.

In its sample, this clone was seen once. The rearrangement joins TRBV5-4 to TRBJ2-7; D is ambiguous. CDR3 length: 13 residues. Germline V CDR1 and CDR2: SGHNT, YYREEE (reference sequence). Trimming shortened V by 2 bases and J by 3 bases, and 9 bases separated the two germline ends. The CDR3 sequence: CASSFPNLYEQYF. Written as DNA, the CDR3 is TGTGCCAGCAGCTTTCCGAACCTCTACGAGCAGTACTTC.

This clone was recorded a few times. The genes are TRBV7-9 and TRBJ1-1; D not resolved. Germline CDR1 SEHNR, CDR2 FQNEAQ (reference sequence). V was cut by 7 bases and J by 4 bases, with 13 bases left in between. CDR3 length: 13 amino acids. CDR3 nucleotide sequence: TGTGCCAGCAACGATCAGGTTAGCACTGAAGCTTTCTTT. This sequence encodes CASNDQVSTEAFF.

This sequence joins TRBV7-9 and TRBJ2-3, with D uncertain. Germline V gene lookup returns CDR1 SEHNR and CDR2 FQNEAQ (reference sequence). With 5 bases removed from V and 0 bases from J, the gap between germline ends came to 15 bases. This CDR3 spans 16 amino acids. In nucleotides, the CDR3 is TGTGCCAGCAGCCTAAACCCGGTCCCAAGCACAGATACGCAGTATTTT. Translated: CASSLNPVPSTDTQYF.

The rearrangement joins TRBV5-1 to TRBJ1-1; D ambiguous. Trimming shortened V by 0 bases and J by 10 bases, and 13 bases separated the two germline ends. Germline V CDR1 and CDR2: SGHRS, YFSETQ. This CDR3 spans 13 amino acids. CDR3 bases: TGCGCCAGCAGCTTGGGGTCAGTCGTCTCAGCTTTCTTT. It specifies CASSLGSVVSAFF.

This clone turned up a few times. The CDR3 reads CASSSGSTEAFF. The CDR3 DNA follows: TGTGCCAGCAGTTCAGGGAGTACTGAAGCTTTCTTT. This chain links TRBV28 with TRBJ1-1, with D possibly TRBD1 on 5 matching bases. V was trimmed by 4 bases and J by 5 bases, leaving 8 bases between them. Germline V gene sequence: CDR1 MDHEN, CDR2 SYDVKM. CDR3 length: 12 amino acids.

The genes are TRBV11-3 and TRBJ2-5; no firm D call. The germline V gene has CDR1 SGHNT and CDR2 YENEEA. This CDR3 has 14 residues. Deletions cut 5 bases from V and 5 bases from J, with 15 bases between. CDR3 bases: TGTGCCAGCAGCCCGACTCTGTCGCAGGAGACCCAGTACTTC. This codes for CASSPTLSQETQYF.

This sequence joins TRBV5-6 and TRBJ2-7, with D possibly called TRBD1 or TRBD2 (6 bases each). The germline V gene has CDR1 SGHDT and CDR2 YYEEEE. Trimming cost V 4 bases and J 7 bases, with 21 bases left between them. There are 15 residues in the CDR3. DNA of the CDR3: TGTGCCAGCAGCCCGGGGGCGACTTCCACGGGGGAGCAGTACTTC. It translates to CASSPGATSTGEQYF.

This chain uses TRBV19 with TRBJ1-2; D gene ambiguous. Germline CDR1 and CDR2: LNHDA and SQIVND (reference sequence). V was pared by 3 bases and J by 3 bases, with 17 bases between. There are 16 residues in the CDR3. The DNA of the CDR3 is TGTGCCAGTAGTATGTCCCCCAAGGTCTTTGACTATGGCTACACCTTC. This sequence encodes CASSMSPKVFDYGYTF.

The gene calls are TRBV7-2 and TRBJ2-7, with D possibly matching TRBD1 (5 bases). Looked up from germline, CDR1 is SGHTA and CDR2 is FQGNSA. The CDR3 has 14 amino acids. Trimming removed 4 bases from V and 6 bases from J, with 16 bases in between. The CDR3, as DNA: TGTGCCAGCAGCTCAGATACTGGGGCCCCCGAGCAGTACTTC. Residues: CASSSDTGAPEQYF.

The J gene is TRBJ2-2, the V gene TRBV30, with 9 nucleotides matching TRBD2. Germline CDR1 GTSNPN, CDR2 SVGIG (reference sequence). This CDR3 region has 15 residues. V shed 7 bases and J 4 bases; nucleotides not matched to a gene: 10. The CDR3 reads CASQAGGSFTGELFF. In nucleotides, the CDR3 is TGTGCCTCCCAAGCGGGAGGCTCCTTCACCGGGGAGCTGTTTTTT.

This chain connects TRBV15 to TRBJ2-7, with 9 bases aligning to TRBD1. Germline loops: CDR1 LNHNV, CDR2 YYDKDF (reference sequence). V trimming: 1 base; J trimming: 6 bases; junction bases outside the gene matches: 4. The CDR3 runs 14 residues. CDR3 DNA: TGTGCCACCAGCAGAGGCGGGACAGGGTCCGAGCAGTACTTC. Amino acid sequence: CATSRGGTGSEQYF.

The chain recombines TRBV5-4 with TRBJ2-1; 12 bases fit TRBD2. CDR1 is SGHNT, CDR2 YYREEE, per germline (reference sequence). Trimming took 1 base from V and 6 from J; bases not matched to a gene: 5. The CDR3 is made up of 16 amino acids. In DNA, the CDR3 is TGTGCCAGCAGCTTGTCCCGGACTAGCGGGGCCAATGAGCAGTTCTTC. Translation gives CASSLSRTSGANEQFF. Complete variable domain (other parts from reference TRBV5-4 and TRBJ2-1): ETGVTQSPTHLIKTRGQQVTLRCSSQSGHNTVSWYQQALGQGPQFIFQYYREEENGRGNFPPRFSGLQFPNYSSELNVNALELDDSALYLCASSLSRTSGANEQFFGPGTRLTVL.

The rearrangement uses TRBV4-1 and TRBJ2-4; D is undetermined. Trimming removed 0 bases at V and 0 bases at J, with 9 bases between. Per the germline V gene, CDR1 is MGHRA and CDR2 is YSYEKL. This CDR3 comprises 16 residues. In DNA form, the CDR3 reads TGCGCCAGCAGCCAAGAGTCGGCGATAGCCAAAAACATTCAGTACTTC. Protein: CASSQESAIAKNIQYF.